This TCR beta chain originates from a study of shared clonotypes between healthy human individuals. Data came from immunoSEQ multiplex PCR; TCRdb stores just in-frame clones and leaves some out. The sample consists of about 2.3 million clones, more than 80% of them appearing once. The CDR3 sequence is 13 residues long. CDR1 and CDR2 from the germline V gene are LNHDA and SQIVND (reference sequence). Trimming took 2 bases from V and 4 from J, leaving 6 bases between them. This receptor was obtained from a man between 18 and 35 years old in good health. Some clones in this sample may be carry-over from other donors' samples. Sequencing was done on a sample of naive CD4+ T cells from PBMCs. Described subset: CD45RA+ positively selected. The chain employs TRBV19 and TRBJ2-1; unclear D gene. For the CDR3, the DNA is TGTGCCAGTAGTATAACTCAGTACAATGAGCAGTTCTTC. Amino acids: CASSITQYNEQFF.